This T cell receptor (beta chain) originates from a study of blood T cell repertoires in COVID-19. Profiled with immunoSEQ multiplex PCR; TCRdb holds only in-frame clones, not every one. The sample shows about 150,000 clones, roughly four fifths of them seen only once. This clone was detected a few times. This CDR3 is built from 12 residues. V shed 2 bases and J shed 8 bases, with 9 bases lying between them. Germline CDR1 is SGHTA and CDR2 is FQGNSA. The rearrangement links TRBV7-2 to TRBJ1-1; D not certain. The TCR originated in a man aged 50-60 years who had recovered from COVID-19. Source material: PBMCs or T cells enriched from blood (not recorded which). CDR3 sequence (DNA): TGTGCCAGCAGCTTACGTGTGGCAGAAGCTTTCTTT. This sequence encodes CASSLRVAEAFF.